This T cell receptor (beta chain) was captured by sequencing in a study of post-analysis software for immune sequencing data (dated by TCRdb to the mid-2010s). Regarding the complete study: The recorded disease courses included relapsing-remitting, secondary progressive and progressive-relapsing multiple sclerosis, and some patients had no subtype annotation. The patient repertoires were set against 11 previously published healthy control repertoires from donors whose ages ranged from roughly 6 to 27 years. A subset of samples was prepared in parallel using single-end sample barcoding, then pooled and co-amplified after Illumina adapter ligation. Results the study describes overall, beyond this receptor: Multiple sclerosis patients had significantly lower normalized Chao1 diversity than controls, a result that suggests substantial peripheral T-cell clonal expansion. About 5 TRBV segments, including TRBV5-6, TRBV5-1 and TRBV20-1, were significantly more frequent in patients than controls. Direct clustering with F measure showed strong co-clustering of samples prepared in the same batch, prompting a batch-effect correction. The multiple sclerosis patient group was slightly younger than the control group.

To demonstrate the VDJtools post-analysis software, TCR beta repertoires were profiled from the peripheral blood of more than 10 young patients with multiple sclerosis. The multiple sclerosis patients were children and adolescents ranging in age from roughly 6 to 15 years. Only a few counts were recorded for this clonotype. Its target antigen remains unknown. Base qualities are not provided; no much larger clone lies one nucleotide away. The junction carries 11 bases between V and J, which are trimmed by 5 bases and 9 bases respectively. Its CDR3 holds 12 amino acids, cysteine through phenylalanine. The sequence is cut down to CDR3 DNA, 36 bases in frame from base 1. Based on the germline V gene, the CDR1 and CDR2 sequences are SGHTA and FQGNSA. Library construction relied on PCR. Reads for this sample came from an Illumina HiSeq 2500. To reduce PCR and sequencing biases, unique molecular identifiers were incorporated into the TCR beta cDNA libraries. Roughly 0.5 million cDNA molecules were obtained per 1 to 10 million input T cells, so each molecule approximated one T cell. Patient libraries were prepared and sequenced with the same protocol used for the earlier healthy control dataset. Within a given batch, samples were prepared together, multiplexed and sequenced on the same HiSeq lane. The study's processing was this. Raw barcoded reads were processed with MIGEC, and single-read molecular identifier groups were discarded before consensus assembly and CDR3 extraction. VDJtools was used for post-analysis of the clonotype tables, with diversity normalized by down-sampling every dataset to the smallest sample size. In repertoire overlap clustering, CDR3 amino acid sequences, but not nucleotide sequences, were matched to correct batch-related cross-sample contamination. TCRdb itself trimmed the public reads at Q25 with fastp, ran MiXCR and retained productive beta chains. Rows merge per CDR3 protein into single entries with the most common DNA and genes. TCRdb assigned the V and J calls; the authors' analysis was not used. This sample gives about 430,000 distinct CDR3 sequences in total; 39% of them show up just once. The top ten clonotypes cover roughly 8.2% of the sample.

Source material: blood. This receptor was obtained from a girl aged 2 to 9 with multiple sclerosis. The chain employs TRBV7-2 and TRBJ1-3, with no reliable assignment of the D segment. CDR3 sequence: CASSKWGGTIYF. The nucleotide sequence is TGTGCCAGCAGCAAATGGGGAGGCACCATATATTTT.